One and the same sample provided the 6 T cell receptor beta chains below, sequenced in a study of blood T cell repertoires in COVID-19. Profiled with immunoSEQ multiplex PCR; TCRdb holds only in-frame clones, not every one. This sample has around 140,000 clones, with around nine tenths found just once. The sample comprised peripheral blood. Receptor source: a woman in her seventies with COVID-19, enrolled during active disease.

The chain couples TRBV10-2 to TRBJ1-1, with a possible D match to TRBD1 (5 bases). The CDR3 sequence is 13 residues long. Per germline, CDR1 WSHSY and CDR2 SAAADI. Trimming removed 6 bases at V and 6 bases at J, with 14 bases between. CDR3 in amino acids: CASRSGGVSEAFF. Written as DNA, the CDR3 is TGCGCCAGCAGATCGGGGGGGGTGTCTGAAGCTTTCTTT.

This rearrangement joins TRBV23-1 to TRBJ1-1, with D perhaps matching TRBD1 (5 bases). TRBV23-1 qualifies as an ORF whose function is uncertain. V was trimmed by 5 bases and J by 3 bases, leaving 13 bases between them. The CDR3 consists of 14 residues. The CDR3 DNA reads TGCGCCAGCAGTGGGGCGTGGGGGGACACTGAAGCTTTCTTT. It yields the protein CASSGAWGDTEAFF.

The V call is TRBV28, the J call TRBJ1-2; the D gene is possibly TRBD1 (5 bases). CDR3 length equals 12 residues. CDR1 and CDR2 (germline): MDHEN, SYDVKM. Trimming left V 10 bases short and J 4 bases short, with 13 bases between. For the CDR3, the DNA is TGTGCCACCACCGCAGGGATCTATGGCTACACCTTC. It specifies CATTAGIYGYTF.

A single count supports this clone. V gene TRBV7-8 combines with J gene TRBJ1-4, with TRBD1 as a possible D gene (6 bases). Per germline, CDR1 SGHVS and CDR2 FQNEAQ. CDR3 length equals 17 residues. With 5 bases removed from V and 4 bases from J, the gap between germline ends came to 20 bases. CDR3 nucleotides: TGTGCCAGCAGCCGCAGCGGCCTCAGGGGCGGTAATGAAAAACTGTTTTTT. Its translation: CASSRSGLRGGNEKLFF.

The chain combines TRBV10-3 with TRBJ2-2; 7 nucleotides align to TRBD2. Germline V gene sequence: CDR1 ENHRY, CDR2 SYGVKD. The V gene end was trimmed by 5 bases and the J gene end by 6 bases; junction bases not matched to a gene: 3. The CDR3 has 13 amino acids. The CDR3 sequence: CAISQTSPGELFF. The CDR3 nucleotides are TGTGCCATCAGTCAGACTAGCCCCGGGGAGCTGTTTTTT.

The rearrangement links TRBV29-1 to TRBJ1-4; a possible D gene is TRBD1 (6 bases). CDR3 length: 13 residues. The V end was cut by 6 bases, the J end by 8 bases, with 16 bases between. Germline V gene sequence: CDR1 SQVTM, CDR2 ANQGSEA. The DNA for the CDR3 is TGCAGCGTGAGGGGGGGACTGCGAGAAAAACTGTTTTTT. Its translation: CSVRGGLREKLFF.